This T cell receptor beta chain was obtained from a study of CD8+CD57+ T cells in acquired aplastic anemia. This clonotype was detected only once. TCR beta VDJ and CDR3 profiles were obtained from a genomic DNA template. From the reads, TCRdb called clonotypes with MiXCR, one entry per CDR3 protein. The sample holds hundreds of thousands of distinct CDR3 sequences, around 30% seen once. Sequencing involved patients with CD8+CD57+ cell expansion previously shown by flow cytometry. There are 14 residues in the CDR3. Germline loops: CDR1 KGHSH, CDR2 LQKENI. V lost 1 base, J lost 3 bases, and 6 bases lay in between.

Material for sequencing was sorted CD4+, CD8+, or CD8+CD57+ T cells (not recorded which) from PBMCs. The rearrangement uses TRBV18 and TRBJ1-4; D is undetermined. The receptor's source is a human donor with aplastic anemia. CDR3 sequence: CASSPRQANEKLFF. Written as DNA, the CDR3 is TGTGCCAGCTCACCACGGCAGGCTAATGAAAAACTGTTTTTT.